Described below is a single T cell receptor (beta chain) sequence and its context. Investigators profiled TCR beta VDJ and CDR3 from genomic DNA template. TCRdb recomputed calls from the reads with MiXCR, one row per CDR3 protein. The profile shows about 81,000 distinct CDR3 sequences, less than 60% of them singletons. This record comes from a study of CD8+CD57+ T cells in acquired aplastic anemia. Germline CDR1 reads MGHDK; CDR2 reads SYGVNS. V lost 9 bases, J lost 2 bases, and 20 bases lay in between. This CDR3 has 16 residues. What was sequenced was sorted CD4+, CD8+, or CD8+CD57+ T cells (not recorded which) from PBMCs. The receptor was derived from a human donor in good health, serving as a control. This rearrangement joins TRBV25-1 to TRBJ1-3; D unresolved. CDR3 nucleotides: TGTGCCAGTTCGTCCCCCCTTGGAGAACCTGGAAACACCATATATTTT. Its protein is CASSSPLGEPGNTIYF.